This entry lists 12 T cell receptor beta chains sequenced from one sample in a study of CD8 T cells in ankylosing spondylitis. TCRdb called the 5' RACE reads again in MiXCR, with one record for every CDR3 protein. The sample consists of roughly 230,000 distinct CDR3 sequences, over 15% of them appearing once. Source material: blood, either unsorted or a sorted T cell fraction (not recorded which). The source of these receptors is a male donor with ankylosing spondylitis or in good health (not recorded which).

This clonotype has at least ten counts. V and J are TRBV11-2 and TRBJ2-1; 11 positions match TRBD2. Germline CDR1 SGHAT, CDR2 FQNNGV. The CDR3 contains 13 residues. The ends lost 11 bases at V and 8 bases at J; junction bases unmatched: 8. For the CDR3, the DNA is TGTGCCGCAACTAGCGGGAGCGCGGATGAGCAGTTCTTC. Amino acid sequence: CAATSGSADEQFF.

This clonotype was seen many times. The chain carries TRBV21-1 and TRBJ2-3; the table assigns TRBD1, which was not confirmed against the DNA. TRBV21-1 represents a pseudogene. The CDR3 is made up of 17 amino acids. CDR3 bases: TGTGCCAGCAGCCCGCCGGGACAGACCCACGACCCAGATACGCAGTATTTT. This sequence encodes CASSPPGQTHDPDTQYF.

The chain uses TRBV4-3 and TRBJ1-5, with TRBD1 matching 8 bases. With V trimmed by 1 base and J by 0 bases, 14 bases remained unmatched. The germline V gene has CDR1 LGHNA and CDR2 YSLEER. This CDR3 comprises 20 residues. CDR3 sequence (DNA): TGCGCCAGCAGCCAAGCCTGGGGAGGACAGGGACTTTATAGCAATCAGCCCCAGCATTTT. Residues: CASSQAWGGQGLYSNQPQHF.

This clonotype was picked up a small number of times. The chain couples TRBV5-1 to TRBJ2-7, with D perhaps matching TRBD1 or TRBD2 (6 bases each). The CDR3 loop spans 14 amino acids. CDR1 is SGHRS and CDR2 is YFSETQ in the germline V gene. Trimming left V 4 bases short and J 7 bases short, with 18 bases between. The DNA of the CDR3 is TGCGCCAGCAGCATCCGACAAGGAGGGGGAGAGCAGTACTTC. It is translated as CASSIRQGGGEQYF.

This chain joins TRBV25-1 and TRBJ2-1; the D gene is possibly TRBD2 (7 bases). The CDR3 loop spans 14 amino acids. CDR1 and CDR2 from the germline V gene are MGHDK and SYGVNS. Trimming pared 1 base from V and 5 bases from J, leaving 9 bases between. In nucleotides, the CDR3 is TGTGCCAGCAGTGAATTAGGGGGGGACAATGAGCAGTTCTTC. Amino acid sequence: CASSELGGDNEQFF.

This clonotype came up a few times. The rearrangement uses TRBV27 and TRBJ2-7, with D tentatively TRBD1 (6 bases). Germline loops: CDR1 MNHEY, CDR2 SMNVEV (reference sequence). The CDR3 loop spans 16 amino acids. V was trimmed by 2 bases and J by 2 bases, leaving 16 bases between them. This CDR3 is CASSLDSAGQTYEQYF. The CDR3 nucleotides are TGTGCCAGCAGTTTAGATTCGGCTGGACAGACCTACGAGCAGTACTTC.

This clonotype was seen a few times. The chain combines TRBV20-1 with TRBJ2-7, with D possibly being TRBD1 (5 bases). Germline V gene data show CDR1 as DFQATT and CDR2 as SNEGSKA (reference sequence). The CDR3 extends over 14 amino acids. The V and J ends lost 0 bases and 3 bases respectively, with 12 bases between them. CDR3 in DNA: TGCAGTGCTAGAGAAAGGGGAAGGAGCTACGAGCAGTACTTC. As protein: CSARERGRSYEQYF.

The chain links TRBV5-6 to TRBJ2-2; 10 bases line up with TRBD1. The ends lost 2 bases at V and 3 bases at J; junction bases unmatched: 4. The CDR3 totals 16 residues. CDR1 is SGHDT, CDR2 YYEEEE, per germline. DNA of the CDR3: TGTGCCAGCAGCTTAACGGGACAGGGGTACACCGGGGAGCTGTTTTTT. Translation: CASSLTGQGYTGELFF.

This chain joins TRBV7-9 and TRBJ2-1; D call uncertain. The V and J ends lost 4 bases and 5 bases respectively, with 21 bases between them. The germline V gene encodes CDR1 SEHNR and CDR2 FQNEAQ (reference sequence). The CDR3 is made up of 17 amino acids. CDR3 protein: CASSSLLTGLWDNEQFF. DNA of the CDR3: TGTGCCAGCAGCTCACTCTTGACGGGTCTCTGGGACAATGAGCAGTTCTTC.

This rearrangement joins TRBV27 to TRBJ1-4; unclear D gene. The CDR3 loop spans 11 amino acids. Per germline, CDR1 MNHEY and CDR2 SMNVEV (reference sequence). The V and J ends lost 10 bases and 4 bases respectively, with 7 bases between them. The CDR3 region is CAIKVNEKLFF. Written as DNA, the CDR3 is TGTGCCATCAAAGTTAATGAAAAACTGTTTTTT.

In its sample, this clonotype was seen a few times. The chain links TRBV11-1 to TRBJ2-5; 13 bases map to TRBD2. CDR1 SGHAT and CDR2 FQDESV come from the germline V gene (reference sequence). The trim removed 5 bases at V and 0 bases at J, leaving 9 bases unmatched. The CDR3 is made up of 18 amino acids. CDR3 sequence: CASSPSGLAGMYQETQYF. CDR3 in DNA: TGTGCCAGCAGCCCATCGGGACTAGCGGGAATGTACCAAGAGACCCAGTACTTC.

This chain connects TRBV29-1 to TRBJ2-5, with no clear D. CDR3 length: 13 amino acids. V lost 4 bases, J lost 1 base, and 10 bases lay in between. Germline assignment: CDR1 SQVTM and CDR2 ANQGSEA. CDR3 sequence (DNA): TGCAGCGTTGTGACGGCCTTCCAAGAGACCCAGTACTTC. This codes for CSVVTAFQETQYF.